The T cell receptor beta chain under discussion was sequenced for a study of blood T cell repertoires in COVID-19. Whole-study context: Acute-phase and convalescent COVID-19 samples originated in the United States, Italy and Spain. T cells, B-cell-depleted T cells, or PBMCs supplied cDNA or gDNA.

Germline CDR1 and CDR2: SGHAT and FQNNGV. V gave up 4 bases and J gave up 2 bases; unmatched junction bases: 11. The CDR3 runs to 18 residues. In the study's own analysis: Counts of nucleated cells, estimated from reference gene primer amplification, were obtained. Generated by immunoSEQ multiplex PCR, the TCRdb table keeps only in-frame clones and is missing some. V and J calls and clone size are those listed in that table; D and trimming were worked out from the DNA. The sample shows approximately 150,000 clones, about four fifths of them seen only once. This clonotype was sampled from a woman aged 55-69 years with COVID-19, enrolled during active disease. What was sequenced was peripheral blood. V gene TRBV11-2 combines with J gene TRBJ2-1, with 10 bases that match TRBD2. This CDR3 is CASSSRGGAGGPYNEQFF. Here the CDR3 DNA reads TGTGCCAGCAGCTCGAGGGGAGGAGCGGGGGGGCCCTACAATGAGCAGTTCTTC. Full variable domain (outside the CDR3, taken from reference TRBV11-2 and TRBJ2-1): EAGVAQSPRYKIIEKRQSVAFWCNPISGHATLYWYQQILGQGPKLLIQFQNNGVVDDSQLPKDRFSAERLKGVDSTLKIQPAKLEDSAVYLCASSSRGGAGGPYNEQFFGPGTRLTVL.